One and the same sample provided the 2 T cell receptor beta chains below, sequenced in a study of regulatory T cells in long-lasting Graves disease. Both iRepertoire HTBI primers and Arm-PCR of CDR3 regions were used to build the TCR beta libraries. TCRdb reanalysed the multiplex PCR reads using MiXCR and keeps one entry per CDR3 protein. This table holds under 700,000 distinct CDR3 sequences, 15% to 20% found once. Time point reported: newly diagnosed GD, antithyroid drugs for less than 3 months. Extracted PBMC RNA gave rise to the TCR library. This same sample was also part of a study on T cells in Graves' hyperthyroidism and ophthalmopathy.

The sample in question was peripheral blood mononuclear cells (PBMCs), obtained at new diagnosis, from a patient treated with antithyroid drugs. The receptors originated from a woman aged 35-65 years with Graves disease.

This clonotype was recorded many times. The chain couples TRBV4-1 to TRBJ1-6, with 7 bases identical to TRBD1. V lost 3 bases, J lost 9 bases, and 14 bases stayed unmatched. Germline lookup yields CDR1 MGHRA and CDR2 YSYEKL. The CDR3 loop spans 17 amino acids. Here the CDR3 DNA reads TGCGCCAGCAGCCATAGGTGGGAGGGGGCTTGGGGTTCACCCCTCCACTTT. As protein: CASSHRWEGAWGSPLHF.

This clonotype showed up many times. This sequence joins TRBV18 and TRBJ2-3; D uncertain. Deletions cut 2 bases from V and 5 bases from J, with 8 bases between. The germline CDR1 and CDR2 sequences are KGHSH and LQKENI. CDR3 length: 13 residues. CDR3: CASSPWALDTQYF. DNA of the CDR3: TGTGCCAGCTCACCATGGGCATTAGATACGCAGTATTTT.